Listed below are T cell receptor beta chains from one sample, sequenced in a study of radiation and T cells in renal cell carcinoma. TCRdb keeps only in-frame clones here, not all; method: immunoSEQ multiplex PCR. In the table there are about 130,000 clones, around 81% of which are singletons. Specimen: blood, collected from a patient whose treatment included radiotherapy and nephrectomy. These receptors were obtained from a man aged 50 to 60 with renal cell carcinoma. Each CDR3 is given with its conserved first and last residue. The D gene is left open where the match is weak. Only some rows state a clone size, as once, few, many or a class for expanded clones.

DNA | CDR3 | V | D | J | size
TGTGCCAGCAGTCGTAGTTCGGAGACCCAGTACTTC | CASSRSSETQYF | TRBV28 | - | TRBJ2-5 | -
TGTGCCAGCAGCCAAGAAGGGTCTAGCGGGGGCACAGATACGCAGTATTTT | CASSQEGSSGGTDTQYF | TRBV4-2 | TRBD2 | TRBJ2-3 | -
TGTGCCAGCAGCTTCGGGACAGGGCTGGAGACCCAGTACTTC | CASSFGTGLETQYF | TRBV5-4 | TRBD1 | TRBJ2-5 | -
TGCAGTGTTAGCGACCGGGAGACCCAGTACTTC | CSVSDRETQYF | TRBV20-1 | - | TRBJ2-5 | -
TGTGCCAGCAGCTTAGGGACAGTTAATCCCCAGCATTTT | CASSLGTVNPQHF | TRBV7-2 | - | TRBJ1-5 | few
TGTGCCAGCAGCCAAGGTAACGAAGGGAGACGGGACGGGGAGCTGTTTTTT | CASSQGNEGRRDGELFF | TRBV4-2 | - | TRBJ2-2 | -
TGTGCCAGCAGCACCAGGGGGCTCGGGCTTCAGCCCCAGCATTTT | CASSTRGLGLQPQHF | TRBV7-4 | TRBD1 | TRBJ1-5 | -
TGTGCCAGTAGTATAGCACAGGGGGCCGCTGAAGCTTTCTTT | CASSIAQGAAEAFF | TRBV19 | TRBD1 | TRBJ1-1 | -
TGTGCCAGCAGTGAAGACAGTAACTACGAGCAGTACTTC | CASSEDSNYEQYF | TRBV2 | - | TRBJ2-7 | -
TGTGCCAGCAGCTCGCTGCAGGGGCCCGGACGCGCTTTCTTT | CASSSLQGPGRAFF | TRBV7-9 | - | TRBJ1-1 | few
TGTGCCAGCAGCTTACAGGGGATCCCTAATGAAAAACTGTTTTTT | CASSLQGIPNEKLFF | TRBV7-2 | - | TRBJ1-4 | -
TGTGCCAGTAGTACGGGACAGGGATCGAACACTGAAGCTTTCTTT | CASSTGQGSNTEAFF | TRBV19 | TRBD1 | TRBJ1-1 | -
TGTGCCAGCAGCTTGGACGGGACAGGGGGCTCCCGAGAGACCCAGTACTTC | CASSLDGTGGSRETQYF | TRBV5-6 | TRBD1 | TRBJ2-5 | -
TGTGCCAGCAGCTTGGGTTGGAATAGCAATCAGCCCCAGCATTTT | CASSLGWNSNQPQHF | TRBV13 | - | TRBJ1-5 | once
TGTGCCAGCTCGACGGGGCCAACCTACAATGAGCAGTTCTTC | CASSTGPTYNEQFF | TRBV5-4 | - | TRBJ2-1 | -
TGCGCCAGCAGCCCCCGGATCGGGGGCGGCAATCAGCCCCAGCATTTT | CASSPRIGGGNQPQHF | TRBV4-1 | - | TRBJ1-5 | few
TGTGCCAGCCAAATACCCGGGAGGGGGCAGGAATACACCGGGGAGCTGTTTTTT | CASQIPGRGQEYTGELFF | TRBV19 | - | TRBJ2-2 | -
TGCGCCAGCAGCCAAGGCCACAGTCAAAACTATGGCTACACCTTC | CASSQGHSQNYGYTF | TRBV4-3 | - | TRBJ1-2 | -
TGTGCCAGCTCACCAACTAGCGGGAGGTCCGGGCAAGAGACCCAGTACTTC | CASSPTSGRSGQETQYF | TRBV18 | TRBD2 | TRBJ2-5 | -
TGTGCCAGCAGTGAACAGGGGTCAGATACGCAGTATTTT | CASSEQGSDTQYF | TRBV6-1 | - | TRBJ2-3 | -
TGCGCCAGCAGCAGGGAGCAGCTTACCCCTAATGAAAAACTGTTTTTT | CASSREQLTPNEKLFF | TRBV5-1 | - | TRBJ1-4 | -
TGTGCCTGGTCGGGAGGGATTGGCGAAGAGCCCCAGCATTTT | CAWSGGIGEEPQHF | TRBV30 | - | TRBJ1-5 | once
TGTGCCAGCAGAGGGCGATATCAGCCCCAGCATTTT | CASRGRYQPQHF | TRBV28 | - | TRBJ1-5 | -
TGTGCCAGTAGTATACCGGGGCGGCCCCAGCATTTT | CASSIPGRPQHF | TRBV19 | - | TRBJ1-5 | -
TGTGCCAACCACGAACAGGGGTATGGCTACACCTTC | CANHEQGYGYTF | TRBV6-5 | TRBD1 | TRBJ1-2 | -
TGTGCCAGCACCGAAAGTCCGGGACGGTACACCGGGGAGCTGTTTTTT | CASTESPGRYTGELFF | TRBV7-9 | - | TRBJ2-2 | -
TGCGCCAGCAGCCCCAGGCCCAACTACGAGCAGTACTTC | CASSPRPNYEQYF | TRBV5-1 | - | TRBJ2-7 | -
TGTGCCAGCAGCTTGGGGGCCGGCTTGAACACTGAAGCTTTCTTT | CASSLGAGLNTEAFF | TRBV5-4 | - | TRBJ1-1 | -
TGTGCCAGCAGCCTCCATACAAGCTCCTATAATTCACCCCTCCACTTT | CASSLHTSSYNSPLHF | TRBV7-2 | - | TRBJ1-6 | -
TGCGCCAGCAGCCAAAGACGACAGGGATCAACTAATGAAAAACTGTTTTTT | CASSQRRQGSTNEKLFF | TRBV4-3 | TRBD1 | TRBJ1-4 | -
TGCGCCAGCAGCTACCTCGATACGCAGTATTTT | CASSYLDTQYF | TRBV5-1 | - | TRBJ2-3 | -
TGCGCCAGCAGCTTAGGGACAGCAAATAATGAAAAACTGTTTTTT | CASSLGTANNEKLFF | TRBV5-1 | TRBD1 | TRBJ1-4 | -
TGTGCCAGCAGCTTAGATCAAGGGAGCGAGCAGTACTTC | CASSLDQGSEQYF | TRBV11-2 | - | TRBJ2-7 | -
TGTGCCAGCTCACCTCTCGGAACTGGACAGTACTTC | CASSPLGTGQYF | TRBV18 | - | TRBJ2-7 | few
TGTGCCAGTAGTATTCAGGGGAAAAATGAGCAGTTCTTC | CASSIQGKNEQFF | TRBV19 | - | TRBJ2-1 | -
TGTGCCATCAGCGTCACAGGGGCTGGACAGCCCCAGCATTTT | CAISVTGAGQPQHF | TRBV10-3 | TRBD1 | TRBJ1-5 | -
TGTGCCAGCTATGGGGCAGGCCGATACTTC | CASYGAGRYF | TRBV6-6 | - | TRBJ2-4 | -
TGTGCCAGTAGCACTCCGACTAGTCGTCGCTACGAGCAGTACTTC | CASSTPTSRRYEQYF | TRBV19 | - | TRBJ2-7 | -
TGCGCCAGCAGCGTTGCGGGTAATAACAATGAGCAGTTCTTC | CASSVAGNNNEQFF | TRBV4-1 | - | TRBJ2-1 | -
TGTGCCTGGAGGACTAGCGGGGGGACAGATACGCAGTATTTT | CAWRTSGGTDTQYF | TRBV30 | TRBD2 | TRBJ2-3 | -
TGCGCCAGCAGCTTAAGACCGGGACAGGGAACAAATGAGCAGTTCTTC | CASSLRPGQGTNEQFF | TRBV5-1 | TRBD1 | TRBJ2-1 | -
TGTGCCAGCAGCTTGGTAGCGGGGGGGGCTTCAGATACGCAGTATTTT | CASSLVAGGASDTQYF | TRBV5-4 | TRBD2 | TRBJ2-3 | -
TGTGCCAGCAGCTTAGGTCCGACAGGGACGAATGAGCAGTTCTTC | CASSLGPTGTNEQFF | TRBV11-3 | TRBD1 | TRBJ2-1 | few